Below are 11 T cell receptor beta chains sequenced from a single sample in a study of identical twins. MiXCR, applied by TCRdb to the 5' RACE reads, yields one record per CDR3 protein. In the table there are roughly 150,000 distinct CDR3 sequences, around 3.6% of which are singletons. Sample: memory T cells sorted from blood. All receptors come from a man younger than 35 in good health.

The sample holds many counts of this clonotype. This chain joins TRBV5-6 and TRBJ2-7; TRBD2 aligns across 12 bases. Germline V CDR1 and CDR2: SGHDT, YYEEEE. The CDR3 is made up of 16 amino acids. Trimming removed 5 bases from V and 3 bases from J; junction bases left unmatched: 9. In nucleotides, the CDR3 is TGTGCCAGCAGTCCTACCGGGACTAGCGGGCACTACGAGCAGTACTTC. Amino acid sequence: CASSPTGTSGHYEQYF.

The chain employs TRBV3-1 and TRBJ2-7; D is uncertain. This CDR3 contains 15 residues. V lost 3 bases to trimming and J lost 1 base, with 13 bases between them. Per the germline V gene, CDR1 is LGHDT and CDR2 is YNNKEL (reference sequence). The CDR3 sequence: CASSHGVSASYEQYF. In DNA form, the CDR3 reads TGTGCCAGCAGCCACGGCGTGTCCGCTTCCTACGAGCAGTACTTC.

There are many counts of this clonotype. The rearrangement joins TRBV29-1 to TRBJ2-6, with D possibly being TRBD1 (6 bases). The V end lost 2 bases, the J end lost 4 bases, and 9 bases lay between the germline ends. CDR3 length equals 14 residues. Per germline, CDR1 SQVTM and CDR2 ANQGSEA. The CDR3 protein is CSVESGAGANVLTF. The CDR3 DNA sequence: TGCAGCGTTGAATCAGGGGCCGGGGCCAACGTCCTGACTTTC.

This clonotype was seen many times. The V gene is TRBV6-2 or TRBV6-3, the J gene TRBJ1-5; D may be TRBD1 (5 bases). Trimming shortened V by 2 bases and J by 5 bases, and 7 bases separated the two germline ends. The CDR3 spans 13 residues. CDR1 and CDR2 (germline): MNHEY, SVGEGT. The CDR3 here is CASSYRGYQPQHF. The CDR3 DNA reads as TGTGCCAGCAGTTACCGGGGGTATCAGCCCCAGCATTTT.

This clonotype was seen repeatedly, ten times or more. This CDR3 reads CASGPGSGQFF. CDR3 bases: TGCGCCAGCGGTCCGGGCTCGGGGCAGTTCTTC. The chain has TRBV10-2 and TRBJ2-1, with D unresolved. Trimming left V 8 bases short and J 12 bases short, with 14 bases between. This CDR3 has 11 amino acids. The germline gives CDR1 WSHSY, CDR2 SAAADI.

The chain is built from TRBV29-1 and TRBJ2-7; D unresolved. CDR3 size: 12 residues. The V gene lost 3 bases and the J gene lost 6 bases, with 12 bases spanning the gap. The germline gives CDR1 SQVTM, CDR2 ANQGSEA. The CDR3 loop is CSVEERSREQYF. CDR3 coding DNA: TGCAGCGTTGAGGAAAGGTCCCGCGAGCAGTACTTC.

There are a few counts of this clonotype. The chain couples TRBV24-1 to TRBJ2-7; 8 nucleotides align to TRBD2. Germline CDR1 and CDR2: KGHDR and SFDVKD. The CDR3 sequence is 14 residues long. V gave up 5 bases and J gave up 4 bases; unmatched junction bases: 6. The CDR3 spells CATSGAGDFYEQYF. In nucleotides, the CDR3 is TGTGCCACCAGTGGAGCGGGAGATTTTTACGAGCAGTACTTC.

This clonotype was seen ten or more times. The chain uses TRBV20-1 and TRBJ2-3; maybe TRBD1 (6 bases). Germline-derived CDR1 and CDR2 are DFQATT and SNEGSKA (reference sequence). The V and J ends lost 4 bases and 2 bases respectively, with 13 bases between them. This CDR3 is built from 14 residues. The CDR3 loop is CSAMMTGITDTQYF. The DNA of the CDR3 is TGCAGTGCTATGATGACAGGAATCACAGATACGCAGTATTTT.

This clonotype was seen repeatedly, ten times or more. The chain carries TRBV6-4 and TRBJ1-1; D uncertain. V dropped 0 bases and J dropped 8 bases, with 10 bases sitting between them. Germline V gene sequence: CDR1 MRHNA, CDR2 SNTAGT. This CDR3 has 13 residues. CDR3 nucleotide sequence: TGTGCCAGCAGTGACTCGTCAAACCGAGAAGCTTTCTTT. Its translation: CASSDSSNREAFF.

This clonotype came up a few times. This chain connects TRBV11-1 to TRBJ2-7, with D tentatively TRBD2 (6 bases). V was cut by 0 bases and J by 4 bases, with 25 bases left in between. The CDR3 length is 19 residues. From germline, CDR1 is SGHAT and CDR2 FQDESV (reference sequence). The DNA of the CDR3 is TGTGCCAGCAGCTTAGCCTTTCCGGGAGCTCCCTTAGTGCCATACGAGCAGTACTTC. Translation: CASSLAFPGAPLVPYEQYF.

This clonotype was observed at least ten times. The CDR3 spells CATHRVGPQHF. Here the CDR3 DNA reads TGTGCCACCCACCGGGTGGGGCCCCAGCATTTT. The V gene is TRBV6-1, the J gene TRBJ1-5; D remains ambiguous. The length of the CDR3 is 11 residues. Germline V gives CDR1 MNHNS, CDR2 SASEGT. Trimming took off 10 bases at V and 9 bases at J, with 13 bases between the two ends.